The 11 T cell receptor beta chains below come from one sample, sequenced in a study of shared clonotypes between healthy human individuals. Assay used: immunoSEQ multiplex PCR; TCRdb lists only in-frame clones, some missing. Of about 600,000 clones listed, almost 97% were seen once; the top ten hold 0.055% to 0.07%. The sequenced sample was naive CD4+ T cells sorted from blood. Subset indicated: CD45RA+ positively selected. All receptors come from a woman under 40 in good health.

The rearrangement links TRBV7-2 to TRBJ1-1; the D gene is possibly TRBD1 (5 bases). Germline V gives CDR1 SGHTA, CDR2 FQGNSA. The CDR3 is 15 residues long. Trimming pared 5 bases from V and 1 base from J, leaving 14 bases between. Here the CDR3 DNA reads TGTGCCAGCAGCCCCTTTATGGGGCCGAACACTGAAGCTTTCTTT. This sequence encodes CASSPFMGPNTEAFF.

The J gene is TRBJ1-2, the V gene TRBV28; D gene unclear. Germline values: CDR1 MDHEN, CDR2 SYDVKM. CDR3 length: 13 amino acids. V was cut by 6 bases and J by 2 bases, with 10 bases left in between. In DNA form, the CDR3 reads TGTGCCAGCAGCAGCGGGAAAAACTATGGCTACACCTTC. Translated, it gives CASSSGKNYGYTF.

The rearrangement joins TRBV5-8 to TRBJ1-5; no firm D call. This CDR3 is built from 17 residues. V was cut by 0 bases and J by 0 bases, with 13 bases left in between. Germline V lookup: CDR1 SGHTS, CDR2 YDEGEE. DNA for the CDR3: TGTGCCAGCAGCTTGGCGCCGGGGTCTGATAGCAATCAGCCCCAGCATTTT. Translating gives CASSLAPGSDSNQPQHF.

The rearrangement links TRBV5-1 to TRBJ2-2; 14 bases fit TRBD2. Germline V gene sequence: CDR1 SGHRS, CDR2 YFSETQ. This CDR3 has 18 residues. Trimming took 4 bases from V and 1 from J; bases not matched to a gene: 6. The CDR3 region is CASSPGTSGSWNTGELFF. CDR3 in DNA: TGCGCCAGCAGCCCCGGGACTAGCGGGAGTTGGAACACCGGGGAGCTGTTTTTT.

The rearrangement uses TRBV5-6 and TRBJ2-1, with D unclear. The CDR3 has 13 residues. Trimming cost V 1 base and J 8 bases, with 10 bases left between them. CDR1 and CDR2 (germline): SGHDT, YYEEEE. In nucleotides, the CDR3 is TGTGCCAGCAGCTTGACGGCCGGACATGAGCAGTTCTTC. As protein: CASSLTAGHEQFF.

The gene calls are TRBV11-2 and TRBJ1-3, with 7 bases lining up with TRBD1. CDR1 and CDR2 from the germline V gene are SGHAT and FQNNGV. The CDR3 length is 14 residues. V lost 6 bases to trimming and J lost 2 bases; unmatched junction nucleotides: 4. CDR3 DNA sequence: TGTGCCAGCAGGCGTCAGGGGGCTGGAAACACCATATATTTT. Protein: CASRRQGAGNTIYF. The whole variable domain, filled in from reference TRBV11-2 and TRBJ1-3, reads EAGVAQSPRYKIIEKRQSVAFWCNPISGHATLYWYQQILGQGPKLLIQFQNNGVVDDSQLPKDRFSAERLKGVDSTLKIQPAKLEDSAVYLCASRRQGAGNTIYFGEGSWLTVV.

The rearrangement joins TRBV7-9 to TRBJ1-5; tentatively, D is TRBD1 (5 bases). The CDR3 has 15 residues. Germline CDR1 reads SEHNR; CDR2 reads FQNEAQ (reference sequence). V was pared by 3 bases and J by 7 bases, with 16 bases between. This chain's CDR3 is CASSFGVGENQPQHF. The CDR3 DNA reads as TGTGCCAGCAGCTTCGGGGTGGGGGAGAACCAGCCCCAGCATTTT.

J is TRBJ2-2 and V is TRBV5-1; a possible D gene is TRBD2 (5 bases). CDR1 and CDR2 from the germline V gene are SGHRS and YFSETQ. Trimming removed 3 bases at V and 9 bases at J, with 15 bases between. This CDR3 has 14 residues. This CDR3 reads CASSSQRTGRELFF. The DNA of the CDR3 is TGCGCCAGCAGCTCCCAGCGGACGGGCAGGGAGCTGTTTTTT.

A single count supports this clone. The chain recombines TRBV7-9 with TRBJ1-1; TRBD1 matches at 8 bases. Germline lookup yields CDR1 SEHNR and CDR2 FQNEAQ (reference sequence). Losses at the gene ends were 6 bases for V and 11 bases for J; bases not matched to a gene: 5. The CDR3 runs to 11 residues. The CDR3 DNA reads as TGTGCCAGCAGTCAGGACAGGGCGGCTTTCTTT. It yields the protein CASSQDRAAFF. The full variable domain, completed using reference TRBV7-9 and TRBJ1-1, is DTGVSQNPRHKITKRGQNVTFRCDPISEHNRLYWYRQTLGQGPEFLTYFQNEAQLEKSRLLSDRFSAERPKGSFSTLEIQRTEQGDSAMYLCASSQDRAAFFGQGTRLTVV.

The rearrangement joins TRBV5-1 to TRBJ1-1, with no clear D. The CDR3 has 16 amino acids. Germline assignment: CDR1 SGHRS and CDR2 YFSETQ. The germline V and J ends were trimmed by 5 bases and 4 bases, with 21 bases remaining between them. The CDR3 region is CASSIAFGVGSTEAFF. DNA for the CDR3: TGCGCCAGCAGTATTGCCTTCGGGGTGGGGAGCACTGAAGCTTTCTTT.

The chain recombines TRBV2 with TRBJ2-7, with TRBD2 identical over 8 bases. The germline V gene encodes CDR1 SNHLY and CDR2 FYNNEI. V lost 6 bases and J lost 6; bases outside the gene matches: 13. The CDR3 consists of 15 residues. CDR3 in amino acids: CASRAGLVSIGEQYF. CDR3 in DNA: TGTGCCAGCAGGGCGGGACTAGTTAGTATTGGCGAGCAGTACTTC.